These 10 T cell receptor beta chains were sequenced from one sample in a study of blood T cell repertoires in COVID-19. Measured with immunoSEQ multiplex PCR; TCRdb has only the in-frame clones, and not every one. This table has nearly 200,000 clones, 70% to 90% appearing once. Sequencing was carried out using peripheral blood. These receptors were collected from a middle-aged woman who had recovered from COVID-19.

V and J are TRBV7-2 and TRBJ2-7; D is unclear. Trimming stripped 2 bases from V and 2 bases from J, with 13 bases between. The CDR3 contains 15 residues. The germline V gene encodes CDR1 SGHTA and CDR2 FQGNSA. The CDR3 coding sequence is TGTGCCAGCAGCTTAATTGCGCTAGGAACCTACGAGCAGTACTTC. Amino acid sequence: CASSLIALGTYEQYF.

This clone came up once. V gene TRBV6-5 combines with J gene TRBJ1-1; D perhaps matches TRBD1 (5 bases). The V end lost 5 bases, the J end lost 5 bases, and 12 bases lay between the germline ends. This CDR3 comprises 13 residues. CDR1 and CDR2 from the germline V gene are MNHEY and SVGAGI. In nucleotides, the CDR3 is TGTGCCAGCAGTCCCGACAGTCGGACTGAAGCTTTCTTT. This gives the protein CASSPDSRTEAFF.

This chain uses TRBV19 with TRBJ1-1; D gene unclear. CDR1 LNHDA and CDR2 SQIVND come from the germline V gene (reference sequence). There are 15 residues in the CDR3. The V end lost 1 base, the J end lost 2 bases, and 11 bases lay between the germline ends. The CDR3 loop reads CASSIGGVRNTEAFF. The CDR3 bases are TGTGCCAGTAGTATAGGCGGGGTAAGAAACACTGAAGCTTTCTTT.

This chain links TRBV19 with TRBJ1-1; TRBD1 matches at 7 bases. The CDR3 is 15 amino acids. The germline V gene encodes CDR1 LNHDA and CDR2 SQIVND (reference sequence). V was clipped by 5 bases and J by 4 bases; unmatched bases: 10. The CDR3 spells CASSDLQGVSTEAFF. The CDR3 region has the DNA TGTGCCAGTAGTGACCTGCAGGGGGTTTCCACTGAAGCTTTCTTT.

The rearrangement links TRBV5-1 to TRBJ2-1; 9 nucleotides agree with TRBD2. The CDR3 extends over 15 amino acids. Germline-derived CDR1 and CDR2 are SGHRS and YFSETQ. Losses at the gene ends were 6 bases for V and 0 bases for J; bases not matched to a gene: 4. CDR3: CASKASGNSYNEQFF. CDR3 in DNA: TGCGCCAGCAAGGCTAGCGGGAACTCCTACAATGAGCAGTTCTTC.

This chain connects TRBV27 to TRBJ2-3, with 9 bases lining up with TRBD2. This CDR3 comprises 16 residues. V dropped 3 bases and J dropped 4; count of bases not matched to a gene: 8. Germline values: CDR1 MNHEY, CDR2 SMNVEV (reference sequence). The CDR3 coding sequence is TGTGCCAGCAGTTTTCTTAGCGGGAGAGGGGCAGATACGCAGTATTTT. The encoded protein is CASSFLSGRGADTQYF.

This clone has a single count. The J gene is TRBJ2-1, the V gene TRBV19; no reliable D call. This CDR3 contains 16 residues. In germline, CDR1 is LNHDA, CDR2 SQIVND (reference sequence). Trimming pared 5 bases from V and 3 bases from J, leaving 17 bases between. DNA for the CDR3: TGTGCCAGTAGTTCCCCCCGTTTCGGTGACTACAATGAGCAGTTCTTC. Its translation is CASSSPRFGDYNEQFF.

The genes are TRBV19 and TRBJ1-5, with D perhaps matching TRBD1 (5 bases). The germline CDR1 and CDR2 sequences are LNHDA and SQIVND (reference sequence). This CDR3 region has 13 residues. Trimming removed 8 bases at V and 7 bases at J, with 15 bases between. CDR3 sequence: CASSQDPGQPQHF. The CDR3 region has the DNA TGTGCCAGTTCACAGGACCCGGGCCAGCCCCAGCATTTT.

This clone showed up just a few times. At the DNA level, this CDR3 is encoded by other sequences in the same sample as well. The chain has TRBV4-3 and TRBJ1-1; maybe TRBD1 (5 bases). The V gene lost 4 bases and the J gene lost 2 bases, with 17 bases spanning the gap. Germline assignment: CDR1 LGHNA and CDR2 YSLEER. The CDR3 loop spans 16 amino acids. CDR3 loop: CASSRMAGTGNTEAFF. The CDR3, as DNA: TGCGCCAGCAGCCGGATGGCGGGGACGGGAAACACTGAAGCTTTCTTT.

V and J are TRBV5-1 and TRBJ2-5; the D gene is possibly TRBD1 (6 bases). In germline, CDR1 is SGHRS, CDR2 YFSETQ. V was cut by 7 bases and J by 2 bases, with 12 bases left in between. This CDR3 has 13 amino acids. In DNA, the CDR3 is TGCGCCAGCTCGGACAGAGGACAAGAGACCCAGTACTTC. Its translation is CASSDRGQETQYF.